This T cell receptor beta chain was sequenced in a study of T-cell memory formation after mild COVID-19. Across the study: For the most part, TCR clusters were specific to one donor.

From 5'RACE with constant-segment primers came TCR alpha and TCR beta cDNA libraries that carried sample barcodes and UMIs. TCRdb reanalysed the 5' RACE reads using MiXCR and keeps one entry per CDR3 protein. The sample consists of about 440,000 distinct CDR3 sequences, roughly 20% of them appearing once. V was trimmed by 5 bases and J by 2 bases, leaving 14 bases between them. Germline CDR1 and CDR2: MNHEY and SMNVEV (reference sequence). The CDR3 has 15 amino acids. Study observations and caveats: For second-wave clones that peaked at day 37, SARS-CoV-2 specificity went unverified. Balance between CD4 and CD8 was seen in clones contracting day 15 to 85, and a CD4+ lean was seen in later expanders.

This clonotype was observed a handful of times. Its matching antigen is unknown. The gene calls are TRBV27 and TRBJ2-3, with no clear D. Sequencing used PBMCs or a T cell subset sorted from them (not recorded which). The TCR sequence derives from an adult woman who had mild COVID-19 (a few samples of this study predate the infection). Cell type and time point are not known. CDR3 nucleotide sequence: TGTGCCAGCAGTCTCTCCACGGGCTACACAGATACGCAGTATTTT. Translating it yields CASSLSTGYTDTQYF.